Shown below are 29 T cell receptor beta chains from a single sample sequenced in a study of cytomegalovirus exposure and HLA in healthy donors. The PCR used 60 Vbeta and 13 Jbeta primers. Here immunoSEQ multiplex PCR was the method, and the copy in TCRdb shows in-frame clones only, minus some. Of approximately 220,000 clones listed, about 83% are singletons. Sample: PBMCs. These receptors all stem from a girl aged 5-17 years in good health and CMV-seronegative.

The chain recombines TRBV13 with TRBJ1-1; D not resolved. The length of the CDR3 is 11 residues. Trimming took off 10 bases at V and 6 bases at J, with 12 bases between the two ends. In germline, CDR1 is PRHDT, CDR2 FYEKMQ (reference sequence). The CDR3 sequence is CATGSGAEAFF. CDR3 DNA: TGTGCCACGGGGAGCGGGGCTGAAGCTTTCTTT.

This chain links TRBV5-1 with TRBJ1-1; 9 nucleotides align to TRBD1. Germline CDR1 reads SGHRS; CDR2 reads YFSETQ. J was trimmed by 4 bases and V by 3 bases; bases with no gene match: 4. CDR3 size: 14 residues. The CDR3 protein is CASSSGTGRTEAFF. CDR3 nucleotides: TGCGCCAGCAGCTCCGGGACAGGGCGCACTGAAGCTTTCTTT.

J is TRBJ2-2 and V is TRBV9, with TRBD1 identical over 7 bases. The ends lost 10 bases at V and 5 bases at J; junction bases unmatched: 14. CDR1 is SGDLS and CDR2 is YYNGEE in the germline V gene. This CDR3 region has 15 residues. The CDR3 DNA reads TGTGCCTCTCATCAGGGGGTATTAGCAACCGGGGAGCTGTTTTTT. Translation: CASHQGVLATGELFF.

The chain carries TRBV2 and TRBJ2-5, with 7 bases that match TRBD1. CDR1 and CDR2 from the germline V gene are SNHLY and FYNNEI. This CDR3 is 15 amino acids long. V shed 3 bases, J shed 5 bases, and the junction held 9 bases outside the gene matches. The CDR3 sequence: CASSDRGTGVETQYF. The CDR3 nucleotides read TGTGCCAGCAGTGATCGGGGAACAGGGGTTGAGACCCAGTACTTC.

A few counts support this clone. This chain uses TRBV7-2 with TRBJ2-7; 9 bases match TRBD1. The germline CDR1 and CDR2 sequences are SGHTA and FQGNSA. V lost 0 bases and J lost 5; bases outside the gene matches: 8. This CDR3 has 16 amino acids. The CDR3 here is CASSLAPGQGTHEQYF. DNA of the CDR3: TGTGCCAGCAGCTTAGCGCCGGGACAGGGAACCCACGAGCAGTACTTC.

The chain joins TRBV7-3 to TRBJ2-6; weak D call: TRBD2 (5 bases). Trimming shortened V by 1 base and J by 2 bases, and 9 bases separated the two germline ends. The CDR3 consists of 16 residues. Germline CDR1 and CDR2: SGHTA and FQGTGA. CDR3 bases: TGTGCCAGCAGCTTAAACCCGGGGACTGGGGCCAACGTCCTGACTTTC. Its protein is CASSLNPGTGANVLTF.

The chain links TRBV4-2 to TRBJ2-6, with 7 bases fitting TRBD1. The J segment lost 2 bases and the V segment lost 2 bases, leaving 15 bases of the junction unmatched. Germline lookup yields CDR1 LGHNA and CDR2 YNFKEQ. The CDR3 is 20 amino acids. The CDR3 DNA reads TGTGCCAGCAGCCAACCCCGCAGGACAGGTACATTTCCTGGGGCCAACGTCCTGACTTTC. As protein: CASSQPRRTGTFPGANVLTF.

The chain has TRBV28 and TRBJ1-1; 9 nucleotides align to TRBD1. With 3 bases clipped from V and 6 bases from J, the junction kept 5 bases outside the gene matches. This CDR3 has 14 amino acids. The germline CDR1 and CDR2 sequences are MDHEN and SYDVKM. The CDR3 here is CASSFGTGTAEAFF. The DNA for the CDR3 is TGTGCCAGCAGTTTTGGGACAGGGACCGCTGAAGCTTTCTTT.

The chain recombines TRBV29-1 with TRBJ2-3; TRBD1 might be the D (6 bases). The CDR3 runs 14 residues. V lost 3 bases and J 7 bases, leaving 17 bases between the germline ends. Looked up from germline, CDR1 is SQVTM and CDR2 is ANQGSEA. CDR3 in DNA: TGCAGCGTTGAGGGGGCGACTACCGCATATACGCAGTATTTT. Translation gives CSVEGATTAYTQYF.

This clone was observed a single time. V gene TRBV25-1 combines with J gene TRBJ2-2; TRBD1 matches 8 bases. The CDR3 contains 16 residues. The germline V gene has CDR1 MGHDK and CDR2 SYGVNS. V dropped 6 bases and J dropped 2; count of bases not matched to a gene: 8. CDR3 sequence (DNA): TGTGCCAGCAGCTTCTCCGGGACAGGAAACACCGGGGAGCTGTTTTTT. Translated: CASSFSGTGNTGELFF.

CDR3 nucleotides: TGCGCCAGCAGCTTGGTACTAGCGGAAGGTTACAATGAGCAGTTCTTC. As protein: CASSLVLAEGYNEQFF. The chain joins TRBV5-1 to TRBJ2-1; TRBD2 matches 8 bases. This CDR3 spans 16 amino acids. Losses at the gene ends were 0 bases for V and 4 bases for J; bases not matched to a gene: 6. The germline V gene encodes CDR1 SGHRS and CDR2 YFSETQ.

The chain employs TRBV28 and TRBJ1-1; D ambiguous. Germline assignment: CDR1 MDHEN and CDR2 SYDVKM. V was clipped by 6 bases and J by 4 bases, with 18 bases between them. The CDR3 contains 15 residues. The chain's CDR3 is CASRPLTKAATEAFF. In DNA, the CDR3 is TGTGCCAGCAGGCCACTGACAAAGGCAGCCACTGAAGCTTTCTTT.

The chain joins TRBV19 to TRBJ2-2; 12 nucleotides agree with TRBD2. CDR1 and CDR2 (germline): LNHDA, SQIVND (reference sequence). After removal of 3 bases from V and 4 bases from J, the junction contained 6 bases not matched to a gene. The CDR3 extends over 17 amino acids. The CDR3 region has the DNA TGTGCCAGTAGTATGGCTAGCGGGGGGGCCTTCACCGGGGAGCTGTTTTTT. This codes for CASSMASGGAFTGELFF.

V gene TRBV19 combines with J gene TRBJ2-1; D is uncertain. CDR1 and CDR2 (germline): LNHDA, SQIVND (reference sequence). This CDR3 has 14 amino acids. V was cut by 2 bases and J by 4 bases, with 9 bases left in between. The DNA of the CDR3 is TGTGCCAGTAGTATATGGCTAGAGTACAATGAGCAGTTCTTC. Translated: CASSIWLEYNEQFF.

This clone was seen only once. V usage is TRBV6-1 and J usage is TRBJ2-3; 7 bases match TRBD2. After removal of 2 bases from V and 5 bases from J, the junction contained 4 bases not matched to a gene. This CDR3 has 14 residues. The germline V gene encodes CDR1 MNHNS and CDR2 SASEGT. DNA for the CDR3: TGTGCCAGCAGTGAATATGGGAGGGGAGATACGCAGTATTTT. Protein product: CASSEYGRGDTQYF.

This chain uses TRBV28 with TRBJ2-3; unclear D gene. The CDR3 contains 12 residues. Germline CDR1 reads MDHEN; CDR2 reads SYDVKM. Trimming stripped 6 bases from V and 2 bases from J, with 6 bases between. The DNA for the CDR3 is TGTGCCAGCAGCCGACTCACAGATACGCAGTATTTT. This codes for CASSRLTDTQYF.

V gene TRBV15 combines with J gene TRBJ2-6; 10 nucleotides agree with TRBD1. Germline loops: CDR1 LNHNV, CDR2 YYDKDF (reference sequence). Trimming cost V 5 bases and J 1 base; bases outside gene matches: 8. The CDR3 is made up of 18 amino acids. The CDR3 reads CATSLPGQGTSGANVLTF. Here the CDR3 DNA reads TGTGCCACCAGCTTACCGGGACAGGGGACATCTGGGGCCAACGTCCTGACTTTC.

The J gene is TRBJ2-7, the V gene TRBV28, with a possible D match to TRBD1 (5 bases). The CDR3 loop spans 14 amino acids. The germline V and J ends were trimmed by 4 bases and 5 bases, with 15 bases remaining between them. The germline V gene encodes CDR1 MDHEN and CDR2 SYDVKM. CDR3 in DNA: TGTGCCAGCAGTTCCCCCCCGTGGGGCAACGAGCAGTACTTC. This gives the protein CASSSPPWGNEQYF.

As to this clone: Mismatch with germline at one junction end may stem from a read error. The chain couples TRBV7-9 to TRBJ1-1, with D possibly matching TRBD1 (6 bases). CDR1 SEHNR and CDR2 FQNEAQ come from the germline V gene (reference sequence). This CDR3 has 16 amino acids. The CDR3 spells CSSSSGLGARWTEAFF. CDR3 in DNA: TGTTCCAGCAGCTCGGGCTTGGGGGCTAGGTGGACTGAAGCTTTCTTT.

The chain joins TRBV19 to TRBJ2-1; 8 bases map to TRBD1. V lost 3 bases and J lost 9; bases outside the gene matches: 10. Germline V gene data show CDR1 as LNHDA and CDR2 as SQIVND (reference sequence). This CDR3 is 15 amino acids long. Here the CDR3 reads CASSISGRGPGEQFF. In nucleotides, the CDR3 is TGTGCCAGTAGTATTTCTGGCAGGGGGCCTGGTGAGCAGTTCTTC.

The chain links TRBV5-4 to TRBJ1-4; D gene unclear. The germline CDR1 and CDR2 sequences are SGHNT and YYREEE (reference sequence). The CDR3 runs 14 residues. V lost 4 bases, J lost 5 bases, and 12 bases lay in between. This CDR3 reads CASSTRGINEKLFF. The CDR3 bases are TGTGCCAGCAGCACCCGGGGAATCAATGAAAAACTGTTTTTT. Supplemented by reference TRBV5-4 and TRBJ1-4, the full variable domain reads ETGVTQSPTHLIKTRGQQVTLRCSSQSGHNTVSWYQQALGQGPQFIFQYYREEENGRGNFPPRFSGLQFPNYSSELNVNALELDDSALYLCASSTRGINEKLFFGSGTQLSVL.

The chain's CDR3 is CAWSVRVRRGRADDEQFF. For the CDR3, the DNA is TGTGCCTGGAGTGTTCGGGTCCGGCGCGGGAGGGCGGACGATGAGCAGTTCTTC. The chain couples TRBV30 to TRBJ2-1; 9 bases align to TRBD2. Germline CDR1 is GTSNPN and CDR2 is SVGIG (reference sequence). CDR3 length: 18 amino acids. The J segment lost 8 bases and the V segment lost 0 bases, leaving 17 bases of the junction unmatched.

V is TRBV28 and J is TRBJ2-1; 7 bases fit TRBD1. CDR3 length: 14 amino acids. Germline V gives CDR1 MDHEN, CDR2 SYDVKM. The ends lost 5 bases at V and 4 bases at J; junction bases unmatched: 5. CDR3 region: CASSLGQRYNEQFF. The DNA of the CDR3 is TGTGCCAGCAGTCTGGGACAGCGTTACAATGAGCAGTTCTTC.

The chain carries TRBV6-6 and TRBJ2-7, with 9 bases matching TRBD1. Germline CDR1 MNHNY, CDR2 SVGAGI (reference sequence). The ends lost 3 bases at V and 2 bases at J; junction bases unmatched: 5. This CDR3 spans 15 amino acids. In DNA, the CDR3 is TGTGCCAGCAGTTATTTGGGGACAGGGCCCTACGAGCAGTACTTC. It codes for CASSYLGTGPYEQYF.

The sample holds one count of this clone. This chain uses TRBV7-2 with TRBJ2-3, with D perhaps TRBD2 (6 bases). The germline CDR1 and CDR2 sequences are SGHTA and FQGNSA. There are 17 residues in the CDR3. Trimming took off 2 bases at V and 0 bases at J, with 15 bases between the two ends. The CDR3: CASSLSPLATSTDTQYF. CDR3 bases: TGTGCCAGCAGCTTAAGCCCCCTAGCGACTAGCACAGATACGCAGTATTTT.

V and J are TRBV5-1 and TRBJ2-3; 11 positions match TRBD2. The germline V gene encodes CDR1 SGHRS and CDR2 YFSETQ. The CDR3 loop spans 17 amino acids. Trimming removed 4 bases from V and 2 bases from J; junction bases left unmatched: 9. CDR3 protein: CASSRGTSGRYTDTQYF. As DNA, the CDR3 is TGCGCCAGCAGCCGCGGGACTAGCGGAAGATACACAGATACGCAGTATTTT. Full variable domain (rest looked up from reference TRBV5-1 and TRBJ2-3): KAGVTQTPRYLIKTRGQQVTLSCSPISGHRSVSWYQQTPGQGLQFLFEYFSETQRNKGNFPGRFSGRQFSNSRSEMNVSTLELGDSALYLCASSRGTSGRYTDTQYFGPGTRLTVL.

V is TRBV15 and J is TRBJ1-3, with D possibly matching TRBD1 (6 bases). The CDR3 covers 20 residues. The germline CDR1 and CDR2 sequences are LNHNV and YYDKDF (reference sequence). V was pared by 1 base and J by 0 bases, with 22 bases between. As DNA, the CDR3 is TGTGCCACCAGCAGAGCCTATTCCCCGACAGGTGGGAGCTCTGGAAACACCATATATTTT. Translating it yields CATSRAYSPTGGSSGNTIYF.

This chain connects TRBV2 to TRBJ1-1; a possible D gene is TRBD1 (5 bases). V lost 1 base and J 9 bases, leaving 15 bases between the germline ends. This CDR3 has 14 residues. CDR1 and CDR2 from the germline V gene are SNHLY and FYNNEI. CDR3 sequence: CASSEEGRPLKAFF. CDR3 coding DNA: TGTGCCAGCAGTGAAGAGGGGCGTCCCCTCAAAGCTTTCTTT.

The chain has TRBV6-5 and TRBJ1-1; unclear D gene. Germline lookup yields CDR1 MNHEY and CDR2 SVGAGI. The length of the CDR3 is 14 residues. V shed 4 bases and J shed 4 bases, with 13 bases lying between them. CDR3 protein: CASSSRTGATEAFF. For the CDR3, the DNA is TGTGCCAGCAGTTCCCGGACGGGAGCCACTGAAGCTTTCTTT.